This T cell receptor (beta chain) was profiled in a study of regulatory T cells in long-lasting Graves disease. Ten or more counts support this clonotype. As yet, its antigen is unknown. Mismatch with germline at one junction end may stem from a read error. Through Arm-PCR of CDR3 regions and iRepertoire HTBI primers, TCR beta libraries were built. TCRdb fed the multiplex PCR reads into MiXCR, producing one record per CDR3 protein. This table has a few hundred thousand distinct CDR3 sequences, roughly 25% appearing once. Study-level results: Public clonotype sharing was higher in persistent than newly diagnosed patients. Favored usage of TRBV28, TRBJ1-2 and TRBJ2-5 was recorded in persistent disease. Patients whose Graves' disease persisted exhibited lower TCR diversity than those newly diagnosed.

Time point specified: persistent/refractory GD, antithyroid drugs over 5 years with positive TRAb. PBMC-extracted RNA yielded the TCR library. The CDR3 length is 15 residues. Germline CDR1 is SSHAT and CDR2 is FNYEAQ (reference sequence). This chain links TRBV7-7 with TRBJ2-5; 9 bases are shared with TRBD1. This specimen consisted of peripheral blood mononuclear cells (PBMCs), obtained when the disease was refractory, from a patient treated with antithyroid drugs. The sequence derives from a woman between 40 and 55 years old with Graves disease. The CDR3 nucleotides read TGTGCTAGCAGCTCTGGACAGGGGAGACAAGAGACCCAGTACTTC. Residues: CASSSGQGRQETQYF.